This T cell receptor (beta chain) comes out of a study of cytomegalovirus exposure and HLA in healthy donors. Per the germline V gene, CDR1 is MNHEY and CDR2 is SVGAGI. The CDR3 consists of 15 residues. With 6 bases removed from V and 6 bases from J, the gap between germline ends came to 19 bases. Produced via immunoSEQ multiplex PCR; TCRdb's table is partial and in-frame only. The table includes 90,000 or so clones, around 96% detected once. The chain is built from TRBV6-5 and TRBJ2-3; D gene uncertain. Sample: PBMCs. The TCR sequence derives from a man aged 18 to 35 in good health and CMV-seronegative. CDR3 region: CASRVAFSRPDTQYF. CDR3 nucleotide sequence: TGTGCCAGCAGGGTAGCCTTCAGCCGCCCGGATACGCAGTATTTT.